These 30 T cell receptor beta chains were all obtained from the same sample, sequenced in a study of OX40 agonist ivuxolimab in advanced cancers. Profiling relied on immunoSEQ multiplex PCR, and the TCRdb table lists in-frame clones only, not all of them. The sample lists tens of thousands of clones, approximately 95% occurring once. Sequenced here: CD4+ or CD8+ T cells sorted from blood, sampled in a trial of the OX40 agonist ivuxolimab. These TCRs come from an adult with an advanced solid tumor such as melanoma, head and neck, liver or kidney cancer.

CDR3 nucleotides: TGTGCCAGCAGGCGAGGATACGAGCAGTACTTC. Encoded protein: CASRRGYEQYF. The chain recombines TRBV6-6 with TRBJ2-7; unclear D gene. This CDR3 is 11 amino acids long. The V end lost 6 bases, the J end lost 4 bases, and 7 bases lay between the germline ends. Per the germline V gene, CDR1 is MNHNY and CDR2 is SVGAGI (reference sequence).

The CDR3 here is CASRTDYGYTF. The CDR3 nucleotides are TGTGCCAGCCGGACAGACTATGGCTACACCTTC. The genes are TRBV5-6 and TRBJ1-2; TRBD1 might be the D (6 bases). The CDR3 spans 11 residues. The V gene lost 7 bases and the J gene lost 3 bases, with 7 bases spanning the gap. Germline assignment: CDR1 SGHDT and CDR2 YYEEEE.

This clone appeared once. The rearrangement joins TRBV5-1 to TRBJ2-7; 8 nucleotides align to TRBD1. V shed 5 bases and J 2 bases; nucleotides not matched to a gene: 6. Per germline, CDR1 SGHRS and CDR2 YFSETQ. The CDR3 contains 14 residues. This chain's CDR3 is CASRSDRGTYEQYF. For the CDR3, the DNA is TGCGCCAGCAGGTCAGACAGGGGTACCTACGAGCAGTACTTC.

This chain connects TRBV18 to TRBJ2-7; the D is unclear. The CDR3 spans 14 residues. Trimming took 6 bases from V and 3 from J, leaving 15 bases between them. CDR1 is KGHSH and CDR2 is LQKENI in the germline V gene. CDR3 region: CASSPERTVYEQYF. DNA for the CDR3: TGTGCCAGCTCCCCCGAGCGCACAGTCTACGAGCAGTACTTC.

The CDR3 DNA reads as TGCAGCGCCGGACTAGCGGGGTACAATGAGCAGTTCTTC. Translating gives CSAGLAGYNEQFF. The chain combines TRBV29-1 with TRBJ2-1; 12 bases map to TRBD2. The length of the CDR3 is 13 residues. Trimming at V came to 7 bases and at J to 4 bases, leaving 2 bases not matched to a gene. CDR1 and CDR2 from the germline V gene are SQVTM and ANQGSEA.

Only a few counts were recorded for this clone. The rearrangement uses TRBV5-1 and TRBJ2-1; TRBD2 might be the D (5 bases). The V gene lost 1 base and the J gene lost 0 bases, with 5 bases spanning the gap. The CDR3 totals 14 residues. Germline-derived CDR1 and CDR2 are SGHRS and YFSETQ. The DNA for the CDR3 is TGCGCCAGCAGCTTGACTAGCTCCTACAATGAGCAGTTCTTC. Amino acids: CASSLTSSYNEQFF.

This chain links TRBV5-1 with TRBJ2-7; 8 bases line up with TRBD1. The junction had 6 bases not matched to a gene; V was cut back by 7 bases and J by 3 bases. CDR3 length: 13 amino acids. Germline V gene data show CDR1 as SGHRS and CDR2 as YFSETQ. CDR3 nucleotides: TGCGCCAGCGGGGCACAGGGGGGCTACGAGCAGTACTTC. It is translated as CASGAQGGYEQYF.

The V gene is TRBV4-3, the J gene TRBJ2-4; the match to TRBD1 covers 8 bases. The CDR3 covers 15 residues. With V trimmed by 5 bases and J by 5 bases, 8 bases remained unmatched. Germline values: CDR1 LGHNA, CDR2 YSLEER. The CDR3 region is CASSSPGTGQNIQYF. The CDR3 coding sequence is TGCGCCAGCAGCTCACCCGGGACAGGCCAAAACATTCAGTACTTC.

This chain joins TRBV9 and TRBJ2-7; D remains ambiguous. Per germline, CDR1 SGDLS and CDR2 YYNGEE. Between the trimmed V and J ends, which lost 0 bases and 1 base, there was a span of 8 bases. There are 14 residues in the CDR3. The CDR3 nucleotides are TGTGCCAGCAGCGTAGCTCTACATTCCTACGAGCAGTACTTC. Residues: CASSVALHSYEQYF.

The V and J genes are TRBV6-6 and TRBJ2-5; 7 bases map to TRBD1. Germline V gene data show CDR1 as MNHNY and CDR2 as SVGAGI (reference sequence). This CDR3 spans 14 amino acids. V was pared by 5 bases and J by 5 bases, with 8 bases of the junction left unmatched. CDR3 DNA sequence: TGTGCCAGCAGTCAACGACAGGGATGGGAGACCCAGTACTTC. Its protein is CASSQRQGWETQYF.

V gene TRBV7-9 combines with J gene TRBJ2-2, with D possibly TRBD1 on 7 matching bases. The CDR3 totals 14 residues. The germline gives CDR1 SEHNR, CDR2 FQNEAQ (reference sequence). Between the trimmed V and J ends, which lost 5 bases and 6 bases, there was a span of 13 bases. The CDR3 sequence is CASSLTGEAGELFF. DNA of the CDR3: TGTGCCAGCAGCCTAACAGGGGAGGCCGGGGAGCTGTTTTTT.

This clone has more than one count but fewer than ten. Other DNA sequences of this sample code for an identical CDR3. The rearrangement joins TRBV7-2 to TRBJ2-3, with D tentatively TRBD2 (7 bases). Trimming stripped 1 base from V and 0 bases from J, with 11 bases between. This CDR3 has 16 residues. Germline-derived CDR1 and CDR2 are SGHTA and FQGNSA. The CDR3 DNA is TGTGCCAGCAGCTTAGGGGGGGGGCTGAGCACAGATACGCAGTATTTT. Amino acid sequence: CASSLGGGLSTDTQYF.

The chain carries TRBV28 and TRBJ1-2; D is unresolved. The V end lost 3 bases, the J end lost 0 bases, and 5 bases lay between the germline ends. CDR3 length equals 13 residues. Germline CDR1 reads MDHEN; CDR2 reads SYDVKM. The CDR3 here is CASSLGSNYGYTF. CDR3 in DNA: TGTGCCAGCAGTTTGGGGTCTAACTATGGCTACACCTTC.

The chain is built from TRBV25-1 and TRBJ2-7; weak D call: TRBD2 (7 bases). The CDR3 has 16 residues. Germline CDR1 reads MGHDK; CDR2 reads SYGVNS. V lost 2 bases and J lost 0, with 14 bases in between. CDR3 amino acids: CASSEGSRGGSYEQYF. CDR3 sequence (DNA): TGTGCCAGCAGTGAAGGTAGTAGGGGGGGCTCCTACGAGCAGTACTTC.

This chain links TRBV5-6 with TRBJ2-1; 7 bases map to TRBD1. CDR1 is SGHDT and CDR2 is YYEEEE in the germline V gene. The J segment lost 4 bases and the V segment lost 0 bases, leaving 13 bases of the junction unmatched. The CDR3 runs to 18 residues. The CDR3 is CASSLGPPGQSFYNEQFF. The CDR3, as DNA: TGTGCCAGCAGCTTGGGTCCTCCGGGACAGAGCTTTTACAATGAGCAGTTCTTC. The complete variable domain, with remaining parts taken from reference TRBV5-6 and TRBJ2-1, reads DAGVTQSPTHLIKTRGQQVTLRCSPKSGHDTVSWYQQALGQGPQFIFQYYEEEERQRGNFPDRFSGHQFPNYSSELNVNALLLGDSALYLCASSLGPPGQSFYNEQFFGPGTRLTVL.

The V gene is TRBV7-8, the J gene TRBJ2-3; 9 nucleotides agree with TRBD1. CDR1 is SGHVS and CDR2 is FQNEAQ in the germline V gene. V dropped 2 bases and J dropped 2; count of bases not matched to a gene: 14. This CDR3 has 19 amino acids. The CDR3 here is CASSLRGQGQSRHTDTQYF. CDR3 sequence (DNA): TGTGCCAGCAGCTTAAGGGGACAGGGCCAATCCCGACACACAGATACGCAGTATTTT.

The chain recombines TRBV27 with TRBJ2-5; D gene uncertain. Germline V gene lookup returns CDR1 MNHEY and CDR2 SMNVEV (reference sequence). This CDR3 region has 14 residues. V shed 2 bases and J shed 11 bases, with 18 bases lying between them. The DNA of the CDR3 is TGTGCCAGCAGTTTACTCCGGGCCGCGACGGAGCAGTACTTC. Amino acids: CASSLLRAATEQYF.

This chain joins TRBV7-2 and TRBJ2-1; D is tentatively TRBD1 or TRBD2 (6 bases each). This CDR3 contains 16 residues. Germline V gives CDR1 SGHTA, CDR2 FQGNSA. V lost 6 bases, J lost 1 base, and 16 bases lay in between. The CDR3 DNA reads as TGTGCCAGCAGTCCTAGGGGGGCTGGGTCCTACAATGAGCAGTTCTTC. Protein sequence: CASSPRGAGSYNEQFF.

The rearrangement uses TRBV28 and TRBJ1-5; 7 bases line up with TRBD1. J lost 5 bases, V lost 3 bases, and 4 bases had no gene match. This CDR3 is built from 14 residues. Looked up from germline, CDR1 is MDHEN and CDR2 is SYDVKM. Here the CDR3 reads CASSLAGGYQPQHF. CDR3 coding DNA: TGTGCCAGCAGTTTGGCAGGGGGGTATCAGCCCCAGCATTTT. The whole variable domain, filled in from reference TRBV28 and TRBJ1-5, reads DVKVTQSSRYLVKRTGEKVFLECVQDMDHENMFWYRQDPGLGLRLIYFSYDVKMKEKGDIPEGYSVSREKKERFSLILESASTNQTSMYLCASSLAGGYQPQHFGDGTRLSIL.

The CDR3 sequence: CASSDRGFGEKLFF. As DNA, the CDR3 is TGTGCCAGCAGTGACAGGGGGTTTGGGGAAAAACTGTTTTTT. V is TRBV6-5 and J is TRBJ1-4; TRBD1 matches 9 bases. With 5 bases clipped from V and 8 bases from J, the junction kept 6 bases outside the gene matches. The CDR3 is 14 residues long. The germline CDR1 and CDR2 sequences are MNHEY and SVGAGI.

The chain employs TRBV28 and TRBJ2-6; 8 bases agree with TRBD1. J was trimmed by 0 bases and V by 8 bases; bases with no gene match: 6. The CDR3 runs to 16 residues. Per the germline V gene, CDR1 is MDHEN and CDR2 is SYDVKM. CDR3 residues: CASLQGGNSGANVLTF. CDR3 bases: TGTGCCAGCCTACAGGGGGGAAACTCTGGGGCCAACGTCCTGACTTTC. The whole variable domain, remainder taken from reference TRBV28 and TRBJ2-6, is DVKVTQSSRYLVKRTGEKVFLECVQDMDHENMFWYRQDPGLGLRLIYFSYDVKMKEKGDIPEGYSVSREKKERFSLILESASTNQTSMYLCASLQGGNSGANVLTFGAGSRLTVL.

As for this clone: Sequence at one end of the junction differs from germline and may be a read error. The sample contains more than one DNA sequence encoding this CDR3. V usage is TRBV2 and J usage is TRBJ1-1; D not certain. Looked up from germline, CDR1 is SNHLY and CDR2 is FYNNEI. The CDR3 length is 19 residues. The CDR3 DNA reads TGTGCCAGCAGTGAAGCCCCTCGAATGACACCGGCGGCGAACACTGAGGCTTTCTTT. It translates to CASSEAPRMTPAANTEAFF.

V usage is TRBV7-2 and J usage is TRBJ2-7; D could derive from TRBD1 or TRBD2 (5 bases each). Trimming pared 1 base from V and 7 bases from J, leaving 14 bases between. This CDR3 is 14 amino acids long. Germline CDR1 is SGHTA and CDR2 is FQGNSA. CDR3 amino acids: CASSLGDPFREQYF. CDR3 sequence (DNA): TGTGCCAGCAGCTTAGGGGACCCCTTTAGGGAGCAGTACTTC.

The genes are TRBV19 and TRBJ2-3, with D perhaps matching TRBD2 (6 bases). CDR1 LNHDA and CDR2 SQIVND come from the germline V gene (reference sequence). Trimming cost V 0 bases and J 4 bases, with 14 bases left between them. The CDR3 is 16 amino acids. The CDR3 is CASSIDVGGGADTQYF. Written as DNA, the CDR3 is TGTGCCAGTAGTATAGATGTGGGGGGAGGTGCAGATACGCAGTATTTT.

The chain couples TRBV7-2 to TRBJ2-1, with 7 bases that match TRBD2. The CDR3 has 13 residues. Germline values: CDR1 SGHTA, CDR2 FQGNSA. V dropped 3 bases and J dropped 7; count of bases not matched to a gene: 3. CDR3 sequence: CASSFGGRNEQFF. Here the CDR3 DNA reads TGTGCCAGCAGCTTCGGCGGGAGAAATGAGCAGTTCTTC.

The J gene is TRBJ2-7, the V gene TRBV30; 7 positions match TRBD2. Per the germline V gene, CDR1 is GTSNPN and CDR2 is SVGIG (reference sequence). Unmatched junction bases numbered 8, after V lost 0 bases and J lost 3 bases. The CDR3 sequence is 15 residues long. The CDR3 protein is CAWSVSIWGGYEQYF. The CDR3 bases are TGTGCCTGGAGTGTAAGTATATGGGGGGGCTACGAGCAGTACTTC. Variable domain in full (rest from reference TRBV30 and TRBJ2-7): SQTIHQWPATLVQPVGSPLSLECTVEGTSNPNLYWYRQAAGRGLQLLFYSVGIGQISSEVPQNLSASRPQDRQFILSSKKLLLSDSGFYLCAWSVSIWGGYEQYFGPGTRLTVT.

The rearrangement joins TRBV2 to TRBJ2-1, with D unclear. The CDR3 sequence is 11 residues long. With 5 bases removed from V and 9 bases from J, the gap between germline ends came to 8 bases. CDR1 is SNHLY, CDR2 FYNNEI, per germline. The CDR3 nucleotides are TGTGCCAGCAGTCAAATCACTGAGCAGTTCTTC. Encoded protein: CASSQITEQFF.

The chain combines TRBV19 with TRBJ1-1, with 9 bases fitting TRBD1. V shed 2 bases and J 1 base; nucleotides not matched to a gene: 2. The germline V gene encodes CDR1 LNHDA and CDR2 SQIVND (reference sequence). This CDR3 comprises 15 residues. CDR3 sequence: CASSITGQGNTEAFF. CDR3 nucleotides: TGTGCCAGTAGTATAACGGGACAGGGGAACACTGAAGCTTTCTTT. Combining the CDR3 with reference TRBV19 and TRBJ1-1 gives the whole variable domain DGGITQSPKYLFRKEGQNVTLSCEQNLNHDAMYWYRQDPGQGLRLIYYSQIVNDFQKGDIAEGYSVSREKKESFPLTVTSAQKNPTAFYLCASSITGQGNTEAFFGQGTRLTVV.

This chain uses TRBV5-1 with TRBJ1-5; 8 nucleotides agree with TRBD1. CDR3 length: 16 amino acids. V shed 4 bases and J 7 bases; nucleotides not matched to a gene: 13. From germline, CDR1 is SGHRS and CDR2 YFSETQ. In DNA form, the CDR3 reads TGCGCCAGCAGCGCGAGCCCAGGGGGCCTTTTGCAGCCCCAGCATTTT. It is translated as CASSASPGGLLQPQHF.

The rearrangement joins TRBV28 to TRBJ1-1; D might be TRBD1 (6 bases). From germline, CDR1 is MDHEN and CDR2 SYDVKM. V was shortened by 5 bases and J by 0 bases, with 10 bases between the two germline ends. CDR3 size: 14 residues. CDR3 sequence reads: CASSPGTLNTEAFF. In DNA, the CDR3 is TGTGCCAGCAGTCCCGGGACACTGAACACTGAAGCTTTCTTT.